This T cell receptor (beta chain) emerged from a study of T cell changes during pregnancy in multiple sclerosis. Losses at the gene ends were 2 bases for V and 3 bases for J; bases not matched to a gene: 3. CDR3 size: 15 residues. Germline V gives CDR1 MDHEN, CDR2 SYDVKM. Sequencing was performed with immunoSEQ multiplex PCR; in TCRdb, only in-frame clones are kept and a portion is missing. This sample has 40,000 to 65,000 clones, with approximately 92% found just once. The sequences come from CD4+ T cells from peripheral blood mononuclear cells, collected in the third trimester of pregnancy. This sequence was found in a female donor with multiple sclerosis, enrolled in a pregnancy study. The gene calls are TRBV28 and TRBJ2-7; 11 nucleotides line up with TRBD2. Written as DNA, the CDR3 is TGTGCCAGCAGTTTAGCCGGGACTAGCGGCTACGAGCAGTACTTC. Encoded protein: CASSLAGTSGYEQYF.